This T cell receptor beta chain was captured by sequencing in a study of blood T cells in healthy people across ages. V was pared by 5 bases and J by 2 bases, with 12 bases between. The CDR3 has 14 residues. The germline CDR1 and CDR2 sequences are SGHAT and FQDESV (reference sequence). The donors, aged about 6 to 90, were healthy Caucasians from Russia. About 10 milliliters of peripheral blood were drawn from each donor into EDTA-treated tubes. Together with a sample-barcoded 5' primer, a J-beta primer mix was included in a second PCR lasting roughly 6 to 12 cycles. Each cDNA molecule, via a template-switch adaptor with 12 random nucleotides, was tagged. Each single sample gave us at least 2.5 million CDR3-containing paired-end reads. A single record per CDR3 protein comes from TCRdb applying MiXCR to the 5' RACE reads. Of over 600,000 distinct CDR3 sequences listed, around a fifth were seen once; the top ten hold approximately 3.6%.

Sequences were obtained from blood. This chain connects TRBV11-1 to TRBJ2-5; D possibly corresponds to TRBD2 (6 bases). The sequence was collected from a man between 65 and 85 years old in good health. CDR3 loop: CASSRSGKQETQYF. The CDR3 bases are TGTGCCAGCAGCCGTAGCGGAAAACAAGAGACCCAGTACTTC.